This T cell receptor (beta chain) was recorded in a study of CD8+CD57+ T cells in acquired aplastic anemia. Study-level points and caveats: It was found that under 30 CD8+ CDR3 sequences were shared between patients and controls.

In patients chosen for sequencing, flow cytometry had shown CD8+CD57+ cell expansion. To note about this clonotype: What it binds is not known.

Genomic DNA served as template for TCR beta VDJ and CDR3 profiling. TCRdb recomputed calls from the reads with MiXCR, one row per CDR3 protein. The table shows some 140,000 distinct CDR3 sequences, with about 52% occurring only once. Per germline, CDR1 ENHRY and CDR2 SYGVKD. The CDR3 runs 12 residues. Trimming shortened V by 8 bases and J by 4 bases, and 9 bases separated the two germline ends. Sequenced: sorted CD4+, CD8+, or CD8+CD57+ T cells (not recorded which) from PBMCs. The chain is built from TRBV10-3 and TRBJ1-3; no clear D. This sequence originates from a human donor with aplastic anemia. DNA for the CDR3: TGTGCCATCCGGAGCGGAGGAAACACCATATATTTT. It codes for CAIRSGGNTIYF.